The 14 T cell receptor beta chains reported below all come from one sample, sequenced in a study of T cell repertoires in cytomegalovirus infection. MiXCR, run by TCRdb on the reads, gives a single entry per CDR3 protein. The sample consists of fewer than 300,000 distinct CDR3 sequences, roughly 23% of them appearing once. The sequenced material came from PBMCs. The source is a human donor in good health (CMV status not recorded). Some clones in this sample may be carry-over from other donors' samples.

V usage is TRBV29-1 and J usage is TRBJ2-7, with D perhaps given as TRBD1 or TRBD2 (5 bases each). The CDR3 has 11 residues. Trimming removed 4 bases from V and 3 bases from J, with 7 bases in between. Germline CDR1 reads SQVTM; CDR2 reads ANQGSEA. The DNA for the CDR3 is TGCAGCGTTGGGGGGAACTACGAGCAGTACTTC. Translating it yields CSVGGNYEQYF.

In its sample, this clonotype was seen many times. The V gene is TRBV6-1, the J gene TRBJ2-5; TRBD2 aligns across 11 bases. CDR1 is MNHNS, CDR2 SASEGT, per germline. Losses at the gene ends were 5 bases for V and 5 bases for J; bases not matched to a gene: 4. CDR3 length: 14 amino acids. The CDR3 loop reads CASSRLAGFETQYF. The CDR3 DNA is TGTGCCAGCAGTCGACTAGCGGGATTTGAGACCCAGTACTTC.

This clonotype was counted only a few times. The rearrangement links TRBV29-1 to TRBJ2-7; D may be TRBD2 (5 bases). Trimming took off 5 bases at V and 3 bases at J, with 20 bases between the two ends. Germline V gives CDR1 SQVTM, CDR2 ANQGSEA. CDR3 length: 15 amino acids. The CDR3 DNA is TGCAGCGTTCAGTACGGGAATCATGCCTTCTACGAGCAGTACTTC. This gives the protein CSVQYGNHAFYEQYF.

A few counts support this clonotype. CDR3 bases: TGTGCCACGCTCCGATTAGCGGGGGGCATCAATGAGCAGTTCTTC. As protein: CATLRLAGGINEQFF. The chain is built from TRBV28 and TRBJ2-1, with 10 bases that match TRBD2. With V trimmed by 10 bases and J by 6 bases, 12 bases remained unmatched. The CDR3 is 15 amino acids. Germline V CDR1 and CDR2: MDHEN, SYDVKM.

The CDR3 DNA follows: TGTGCCAGCAGCCCGAGTGGCGGGGGGAATCAGCCCCAGCATTTT. Translated: CASSPSGGGNQPQHF. V is TRBV7-9 and J is TRBJ1-5; possibly TRBD1 for D (5 bases). CDR1 and CDR2 from the germline V gene are SEHNR and FQNEAQ (reference sequence). V was shortened by 5 bases and J by 4 bases, with 15 bases between the two germline ends. The CDR3 spans 15 residues.

Comment on this clonotype: This may arise from a read error, as a much more abundant clone is one base away. V gene TRBV7-6 combines with J gene TRBJ2-1, with D unresolved. The V gene's germline CDR1 is SGHVS and CDR2 FNYEAQ. The CDR3 contains 17 residues. The CDR3 DNA reads as TGTGCTAGCAGCCCCTCGATGAAGAGGTCCTCCTACAATGAGCAGATCTTC. Translation gives CASSPSMKRSSYNEQIF.

The V call is TRBV7-4, the J call TRBJ2-1; D gene ambiguous. CDR1 is SGHVT and CDR2 is SQSDAQ in the germline V gene. The germline V and J ends were trimmed by 4 bases and 1 base, with 17 bases remaining between them. This CDR3 is built from 17 residues. CDR3 sequence reads: CASSSPGRDASYNEQFF. The CDR3 nucleotides are TGTGCCAGCAGCTCCCCCGGGCGAGACGCTTCCTACAATGAGCAGTTCTTC.

The V call is TRBV20-1, the J call TRBJ2-7, with 11 bases aligning to TRBD2. After removal of 5 bases from V and 3 bases from J, the junction contained 6 bases not matched to a gene. The CDR3 is 14 amino acids. The germline V gene encodes CDR1 DFQATT and CDR2 SNEGSKA (reference sequence). CDR3 region: CSALSGRAFYEQYF. The CDR3 nucleotides read TGCAGTGCTCTTAGCGGGAGGGCCTTCTACGAGCAGTACTTC.

A few counts support this clonotype. The chain recombines TRBV7-2 with TRBJ2-5; the match to TRBD1 covers 8 bases. CDR3 length: 15 amino acids. With V trimmed by 5 bases and J by 3 bases, 8 bases remained unmatched. Germline V gene data show CDR1 as SGHTA and CDR2 as FQGNSA. The CDR3 here is CASSRTGFSEETQYF. DNA of the CDR3: TGTGCCAGCAGCCGGACAGGGTTTTCGGAAGAGACCCAGTACTTC.

This clonotype occurred many times. This sequence joins TRBV7-2 and TRBJ2-1, with no clear D. V shed 1 base and J shed 9 bases, with 10 bases lying between them. CDR1 is SGHTA, CDR2 FQGNSA, per germline. The CDR3 runs to 13 residues. CDR3 in amino acids: CASSLVVSVEQFF. The DNA for the CDR3 is TGTGCCAGCAGCTTAGTCGTCAGTGTTGAGCAGTTCTTC.

Points on this clonotype: This may be a read error: a much more frequent sequence differs by one nucleotide. The chain recombines TRBV28 with TRBJ1-3; 8 nucleotides agree with TRBD1. The CDR3 extends over 18 amino acids. With 4 bases clipped from V and 11 bases from J, the junction kept 22 bases outside the gene matches. CDR1 and CDR2 from the germline V gene are MDHEN and SYDVKM. CDR3 region: CASSSLDRVVDVGNAIYF. The CDR3 bases are TGTGCCAGCAGTTCCCTGGACAGGGTAGTCGATGTGGGGAACGCCATATATTTT. The variable domain in full, with the rest retrieved from reference TRBV28 and TRBJ1-3, is DVKVTQSSRYLVKRTGEKVFLECVQDMDHENMFWYRQDPGLGLRLIYFSYDVKMKEKGDIPEGYSVSREKKERFSLILESASTNQTSMYLCASSSLDRVVDVGNAIYFGEGSWLTVV.

This clonotype was counted at least ten times. V usage is TRBV7-9 and J usage is TRBJ2-7; D unresolved. This CDR3 is 16 amino acids long. V lost 0 bases to trimming and J lost 0 bases, with 12 bases between them. Germline V gene lookup returns CDR1 SEHNR and CDR2 FQNEAQ (reference sequence). The CDR3, as DNA: TGTGCCAGCAGCTTAGCACAAGAGCCCTTCTCCTACGAGCAGTACTTC. Amino acids: CASSLAQEPFSYEQYF.

V gene TRBV25-1 combines with J gene TRBJ2-3; TRBD2 matches at 9 bases. V was pared by 7 bases and J by 2 bases, with 7 bases of the junction left unmatched. The CDR3 loop spans 15 amino acids. Per the germline V gene, CDR1 is MGHDK and CDR2 is SYGVNS. CDR3 protein: CASKRAGGDTDTQYF. Written as DNA, the CDR3 is TGTGCCAGCAAGCGAGCGGGGGGCGACACAGATACGCAGTATTTT.

This clonotype appeared many times. The chain is built from TRBV7-2 and TRBJ2-2, with D hard to call. This CDR3 has 14 residues. Germline V gives CDR1 SGHTA, CDR2 FQGNSA. The V end lost 1 base, the J end lost 6 bases, and 9 bases lay between the germline ends. CDR3 bases: TGTGCCAGCAGCTTAGATGGGGTCGCCGGGGAGCTGTTTTTT. It translates to CASSLDGVAGELFF.